This TCR beta chain was observed in a study of cytomegalovirus exposure and HLA in healthy donors. The repertoire was sequenced with immunoSEQ multiplex PCR; TCRdb's copy has only in-frame clones and lacks some. The sample shows approximately 210,000 clones, more than 70% of them seen only once. The CDR3 has 16 amino acids. Germline assignment: CDR1 MDHEN and CDR2 SYDVKM. V shed 6 bases and J 2 bases; nucleotides not matched to a gene: 9. The clonotype originates from a woman between 18 and 29 years old in good health and CMV-seronegative. The chain links TRBV28 to TRBJ2-3; 9 nucleotides line up with TRBD2. The material sequenced was PBMCs. The CDR3 DNA reads TGTGCCAGCAGACTAGCGGGCCCACACTACACAGATACGCAGTATTTT. It yields the protein CASRLAGPHYTDTQYF.